The 30 T cell receptor beta chains in this list originate from one sample, sequenced in a study of blood T cell repertoires in COVID-19. Method: immunoSEQ multiplex PCR; TCRdb's copy keeps in-frame clones and lacks some. The data contain approximately 80,000 clones, around 77% of them singletons. The sample consisted of peripheral blood. The receptors come from an older man with active or convalescent COVID-19.

V gene TRBV30 combines with J gene TRBJ2-3, with D unclear. Trimming took 4 bases from V and 4 from J, leaving 6 bases between them. Germline-derived CDR1 and CDR2 are GTSNPN and SVGIG (reference sequence). This CDR3 contains 11 residues. The CDR3 reads CAWTAADTQYF. In nucleotides, the CDR3 is TGTGCCTGGACCGCGGCAGATACGCAGTATTTT. The whole variable domain, filled in from reference TRBV30 and TRBJ2-3, reads SQTIHQWPATLVQPVGSPLSLECTVEGTSNPNLYWYRQAAGRGLQLLFYSVGIGQISSEVPQNLSASRPQDRQFILSSKKLLLSDSGFYLCAWTAADTQYFGPGTRLTVL.

The chain has TRBV19 and TRBJ1-5, with 12 bases matching TRBD1. Germline lookup yields CDR1 LNHDA and CDR2 SQIVND (reference sequence). CDR3 length equals 16 residues. The trim removed 7 bases at V and 5 bases at J, leaving 9 bases unmatched. CDR3 DNA: TGTGCCAGTAAAATCTCAGGGACAGGGGGCTATCAGCCCCAGCATTTT. The encoded protein is CASKISGTGGYQPQHF.

CDR3 coding DNA: TGTGCCAGCAGCAAATGGGAGGGCAATCAGCCCCAGCATTTT. Translated, it gives CASSKWEGNQPQHF. The chain links TRBV21-1 to TRBJ1-5. TRBV21-1 represents a pseudogene. The CDR3 consists of 14 residues.

The CDR3 region has the DNA TGTGCCAGCAGCTTTAGTACTTTCTCTGGGGCCAACGTCCTGACTTTC. It encodes CASSFSTFSGANVLTF. The chain couples TRBV7-8 to TRBJ2-6; D gene uncertain. Trimming pared 3 bases from V and 0 bases from J, leaving 9 bases between. The CDR3 has 16 amino acids. Germline CDR1 and CDR2: SGHVS and FQNEAQ.

Concerning this clone: Different DNA sequences within this sample yield the same CDR3. The V gene is TRBV2, the J gene TRBJ1-6; D gene ambiguous. CDR3 length equals 13 residues. Trimming shortened V by 5 bases and J by 5 bases, and 7 bases separated the two germline ends. In germline, CDR1 is SNHLY, CDR2 FYNNEI. The CDR3 loop is CASSPGNNSPLHF. The CDR3 DNA sequence: TGTGCCAGCAGTCCAGGCAATAATTCACCCCTCCACTTT.

The V gene is TRBV6-5, the J gene TRBJ2-5; 9 nucleotides agree with TRBD1. This CDR3 comprises 15 residues. The trim removed 6 bases at V and 5 bases at J, leaving 10 bases unmatched. Looked up from germline, CDR1 is MNHEY and CDR2 is SVGAGI. The CDR3 sequence: CASRPPGQGSETQYF. The CDR3 DNA reads as TGTGCCAGCAGGCCGCCGGGACAGGGATCGGAGACCCAGTACTTC.

The chain uses TRBV5-1 and TRBJ2-7, with 7 bases that match TRBD1. The CDR3 runs to 14 residues. J was trimmed by 7 bases and V by 0 bases; bases with no gene match: 7. From germline, CDR1 is SGHRS and CDR2 YFSETQ. CDR3 loop: CASSLALTGEEQYF. CDR3 DNA: TGCGCCAGCAGCTTGGCCCTAACAGGGGAAGAGCAGTACTTC. Complete variable domain (other parts from reference TRBV5-1 and TRBJ2-7): KAGVTQTPRYLIKTRGQQVTLSCSPISGHRSVSWYQQTPGQGLQFLFEYFSETQRNKGNFPGRFSGRQFSNSRSEMNVSTLELGDSALYLCASSLALTGEEQYFGPGTRLTVT.

This chain joins TRBV30 and TRBJ1-1; TRBD1 might be the D (6 bases). Between the trimmed V and J ends, which lost 3 bases and 0 bases, there was a span of 11 bases. The CDR3 totals 14 residues. Germline assignment: CDR1 GTSNPN and CDR2 SVGIG (reference sequence). The CDR3 region has the DNA TGTGCCTGGAGCGTATCAGGGGTGAACACTGAAGCTTTCTTT. Translation gives CAWSVSGVNTEAFF.

The chain carries TRBV9 and TRBJ2-1, with D possibly TRBD1 on 6 matching bases. This CDR3 spans 14 amino acids. Germline V lookup: CDR1 SGDLS, CDR2 YYNGEE. The V end was cut by 3 bases, the J end by 7 bases, with 14 bases between. The CDR3 spells CASSGPTGPNEQFF. Here the CDR3 DNA reads TGTGCCAGCAGCGGCCCGACAGGCCCAAATGAGCAGTTCTTC.

J is TRBJ1-1 and V is TRBV14; 8 bases agree with TRBD1. After removal of 1 base from V and 6 bases from J, the junction contained 7 bases not matched to a gene. CDR3 length equals 15 residues. CDR1 and CDR2 (germline): SGHDN, FVKESK. CDR3 loop: CASSQVGQAGAEAFF. The CDR3, as DNA: TGTGCCAGCAGCCAAGTGGGACAGGCCGGAGCTGAAGCTTTCTTT.

This chain uses TRBV6-5 with TRBJ1-5; 9 bases align to TRBD1. The CDR3 totals 13 residues. J lost 5 bases, V lost 6 bases, and 2 bases had no gene match. CDR1 is MNHEY and CDR2 is SVGAGI in the germline V gene. The CDR3 nucleotides are TGTGCCAGCAGGGGGGACAGGGATCAGCCCCAGCATTTT. It is translated as CASRGDRDQPQHF.

The rearrangement joins TRBV13 to TRBJ1-5; D is perhaps TRBD1 (5 bases). The V gene lost 1 base and the J gene lost 6 bases, with 7 bases spanning the gap. CDR1 and CDR2 (germline): PRHDT, FYEKMQ (reference sequence). The CDR3 is 13 residues long. CDR3 sequence (DNA): TGTGCCAGCAGCTTAGCAGGGTTTCAGCCCCAGCATTTT. This codes for CASSLAGFQPQHF.

The chain employs TRBV24-1 and TRBJ2-4; perhaps TRBD2 as D (6 bases). Trimming cost V 4 bases and J 6 bases, with 12 bases left between them. This CDR3 comprises 14 residues. The germline V gene encodes CDR1 KGHDR and CDR2 SFDVKD. The CDR3 DNA reads as TGTGCCACCAGTGACCGCCGGGACTTAAACATTCAGTACTTC. Amino acids: CATSDRRDLNIQYF.

The CDR3 loop is CASSPDELSPLHF. The CDR3 DNA reads as TGTGCCAGCAGCCCCGACGAACTATCACCCCTCCACTTT. This rearrangement joins TRBV5-4 to TRBJ1-6, with D unresolved. V gave up 4 bases and J gave up 10 bases, with 12 bases separating them. Germline loops: CDR1 SGHNT, CDR2 YYREEE (reference sequence). This CDR3 has 13 residues.

The chain is built from TRBV9 and TRBJ1-4, with 9 bases aligning to TRBD1. This CDR3 comprises 17 residues. CDR1 SGDLS and CDR2 YYNGEE come from the germline V gene. Trimming cost V 4 bases and J 5 bases; bases outside gene matches: 12. The CDR3 spells CASSQSLVGTGNEKLFF. CDR3 bases: TGTGCCAGCAGCCAAAGTCTGGTCGGGACAGGGAATGAAAAACTGTTTTTT.

This chain connects TRBV28 to TRBJ2-5; unclear D gene. The germline V gene has CDR1 MDHEN and CDR2 SYDVKM. This CDR3 spans 11 amino acids. Deletions cut 6 bases from V and 5 bases from J, with 7 bases between. The CDR3 loop reads CASRDRETQYF. Written as DNA, the CDR3 is TGTGCCAGCAGAGATCGGGAGACCCAGTACTTC. The variable domain in full, completed from reference TRBV28 and TRBJ2-5, reads DVKVTQSSRYLVKRTGEKVFLECVQDMDHENMFWYRQDPGLGLRLIYFSYDVKMKEKGDIPEGYSVSREKKERFSLILESASTNQTSMYLCASRDRETQYFGPGTRLLVL.

This chain uses TRBV2 with TRBJ1-4; 8 bases fit TRBD1. V was pared by 5 bases and J by 8 bases, with 7 bases of the junction left unmatched. Germline V lookup: CDR1 SNHLY, CDR2 FYNNEI. The CDR3 extends over 14 amino acids. CDR3 region: CASSKQGVGEKLFF. The CDR3 region has the DNA TGTGCCAGCAGTAAACAGGGGGTTGGAGAAAAACTGTTTTTT.

This chain connects TRBV2 to TRBJ2-5; 8 nucleotides match TRBD2. The CDR3 runs 14 residues. Germline CDR1 is SNHLY and CDR2 is FYNNEI. J gave up 2 bases and V 11 bases, and 10 bases lay outside the gene matches. CDR3 loop: CACAAGGSQETQYF. The CDR3, as DNA: TGTGCCTGCGCCGCGGGGGGTTCACAAGAGACCCAGTACTTC.

CDR3 in amino acids: CASSFSIDTGELFF. As DNA, the CDR3 is TGTGCCAGCAGCTTCAGTATTGACACCGGGGAGCTGTTTTTT. The chain uses TRBV9 and TRBJ2-2; D ambiguous. The germline V gene encodes CDR1 SGDLS and CDR2 YYNGEE. The CDR3 sequence is 14 residues long. The germline V and J ends were trimmed by 4 bases and 3 bases, with 10 bases remaining between them.

V is TRBV9 and J is TRBJ2-1; the match to TRBD2 covers 7 bases. The V gene's germline CDR1 is SGDLS and CDR2 YYNGEE. The trim removed 0 bases at V and 5 bases at J, leaving 5 bases unmatched. The CDR3 is made up of 15 amino acids. In nucleotides, the CDR3 is TGTGCCAGCAGCGTAGCAGCGGGGTTAAACAATGAGCAGTTCTTC. Protein product: CASSVAAGLNNEQFF.

V is TRBV5-1 and J is TRBJ2-5; weak D call: TRBD2 (5 bases). Germline V CDR1 and CDR2: SGHRS, YFSETQ. This CDR3 comprises 15 residues. Trimming shortened V by 0 bases and J by 1 base, and 10 bases separated the two germline ends. CDR3 loop: CASSLGWAGQETQYF. The DNA for the CDR3 is TGCGCCAGCAGCTTGGGGTGGGCGGGCCAAGAGACCCAGTACTTC.

The V call is TRBV6-5, the J call TRBJ1-2, with 8 bases that match TRBD1. Germline V gene data show CDR1 as MNHEY and CDR2 as SVGAGI. V was pared by 2 bases and J by 2 bases, with 7 bases of the junction left unmatched. The CDR3 sequence is 16 residues long. In nucleotides, the CDR3 is TGTGCCAGCAGTTACGGGTTTGGGGACAGGAACTATGGCTACACCTTC. Residues: CASSYGFGDRNYGYTF.

This chain connects TRBV7-2 to TRBJ2-1, with D possibly matching TRBD1 (5 bases). This CDR3 contains 16 residues. Germline CDR1 and CDR2: SGHTA and FQGNSA. Trimming left V 3 bases short and J 8 bases short, with 20 bases between. The CDR3 DNA reads TGTGCCAGCAGCTTGTGGGGTAATGGACAAGGGGATGAGCAGTTCTTC. It codes for CASSLWGNGQGDEQFF.

This sequence joins TRBV19 and TRBJ2-1, with 9 bases that match TRBD2. CDR3 size: 15 residues. After removal of 1 base from V and 5 bases from J, the junction contained 3 bases not matched to a gene. Germline CDR1 is LNHDA and CDR2 is SQIVND (reference sequence). The CDR3 is CASSIGLAAHNEQFF. DNA of the CDR3: TGTGCCAGTAGTATAGGACTAGCGGCCCACAATGAGCAGTTCTTC.

V gene TRBV5-1 combines with J gene TRBJ2-5; TRBD2 agrees at 8 bases. V shed 4 bases, J shed 7 bases, and the junction held 6 bases outside the gene matches. Germline values: CDR1 SGHRS, CDR2 YFSETQ. CDR3 size: 13 residues. CDR3 amino acids: CASSAGGGVTQYF. CDR3 sequence (DNA): TGCGCCAGCAGCGCCGGGGGGGGCGTGACCCAGTACTTC.

This chain links TRBV6-5 with TRBJ1-5, with a possible D match to TRBD1 (6 bases). This CDR3 region has 15 residues. With 0 bases removed from V and 7 bases from J, the gap between germline ends came to 13 bases. The germline V gene encodes CDR1 MNHEY and CDR2 SVGAGI. The CDR3 sequence is CASSYSPDSYQPQHF. In nucleotides, the CDR3 is TGTGCCAGCAGTTACTCCCCGGACAGTTACCAGCCCCAGCATTTT.

In DNA form, the CDR3 reads TGTGCCAGCAGCAAACTTCAGGGGGCGGGTGAAGCTTTCTTT. Its protein is CASSKLQGAGEAFF. J is TRBJ1-1 and V is TRBV2, with 8 bases that match TRBD1. Trimming cost V 6 bases and J 7 bases; bases outside gene matches: 10. Germline CDR1 and CDR2: SNHLY and FYNNEI. CDR3 length: 14 residues.

The chain uses TRBV5-6 and TRBJ1-5; D is unclear. This CDR3 spans 14 amino acids. The germline gives CDR1 SGHDT, CDR2 YYEEEE. The ends were cut back, 2 bases at V and 6 bases at J, with 12 bases in the middle. CDR3 DNA sequence: TGTGCCAGCAGCTTTTCCCCGGTCTCTCAGCCCCAGCATTTT. Translation: CASSFSPVSQPQHF.

The rearrangement uses TRBV30 and TRBJ2-3; no reliable D call. CDR3 length equals 12 residues. V lost 2 bases and J lost 1, with 4 bases in between. Germline CDR1 and CDR2: GTSNPN and SVGIG (reference sequence). For the CDR3, the DNA is TGTGCCTGGAGTCGAGGCACAGATACGCAGTATTTT. Its protein is CAWSRGTDTQYF.

The chain employs TRBV6-5 and TRBJ1-6; possible D gene TRBD1, 6 bases. Between the trimmed V and J ends, which lost 3 bases and 7 bases, there was a span of 16 bases. This CDR3 is 16 amino acids long. Germline V gene data show CDR1 as MNHEY and CDR2 as SVGAGI. The CDR3 loop reads CASSYSLRTANSPLHF. CDR3 DNA sequence: TGTGCCAGCAGTTATTCCCTAAGGACAGCGAATTCACCCCTCCACTTT.